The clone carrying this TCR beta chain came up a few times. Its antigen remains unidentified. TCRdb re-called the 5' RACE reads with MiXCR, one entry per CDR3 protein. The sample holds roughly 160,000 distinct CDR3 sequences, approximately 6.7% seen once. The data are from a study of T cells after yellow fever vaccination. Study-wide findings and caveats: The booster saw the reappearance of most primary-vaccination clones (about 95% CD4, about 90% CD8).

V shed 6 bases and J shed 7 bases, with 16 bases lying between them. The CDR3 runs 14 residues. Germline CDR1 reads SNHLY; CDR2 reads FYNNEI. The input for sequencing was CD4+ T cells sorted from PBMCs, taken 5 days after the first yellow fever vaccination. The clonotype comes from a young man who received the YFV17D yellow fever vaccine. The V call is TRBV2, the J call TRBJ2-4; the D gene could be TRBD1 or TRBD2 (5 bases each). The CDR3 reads CASRRGGDGNIQYF. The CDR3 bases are TGTGCCAGCAGGCGTGGGGGAGATGGGAACATTCAGTACTTC.